This is a list of T cell receptor beta chains from one sample in a study of CD4 T cells in relation to SARS-CoV-2 and coronaviruses. Clones were sequenced by immunoSEQ multiplex PCR, and TCRdb holds only the in-frame ones, with some missing. The sample lists some 21,000 clones; 75% to 85% were seen once. Their specific antigens are unknown. Sequences were obtained from CD4+ T cells from PBMCs, cultured in vitro. These receptors were obtained from a human donor in good health. Each CDR3 is given with its conserved first and last residue. The order of the fields is D gene, clone size, J gene, V gene, CDR3 protein, CDR3 DNA. D genes are given only for firm matches. Where a row states a size, it is once, few, many or the class of an expanded clone; other rows omit it.

d_gene: NA
abundance: NA
j_gene: TRBJ2-3
v_gene: TRBV11-2
CDR3aa: CASSSQWGFTDTQYF
CDR3nt: TGTGCCAGCAGCAGCCAGTGGGGCTTCACAGATACGCAGTATTTT

d_gene: TRBD1
abundance: few
j_gene: TRBJ2-4
v_gene: TRBV18
CDR3aa: CASSPTGAKNIQYF
CDR3nt: TGTGCCAGCTCACCGACAGGGGCCAAAAACATTCAGTACTTC

d_gene: NA
abundance: NA
j_gene: TRBJ2-5
v_gene: TRBV19
CDR3aa: CASSPMASRETQYF
CDR3nt: TGTGCCAGTAGTCCCATGGCGAGTCGGGAGACCCAGTACTTC

d_gene: TRBD2
abundance: NA
j_gene: TRBJ2-7
v_gene: TRBV9
CDR3aa: CASSVGLAGGPAEQYF
CDR3nt: TGTGCCAGCAGCGTCGGACTAGCGGGGGGGCCGGCGGAGCAGTACTTC

d_gene: NA
abundance: few
j_gene: TRBJ2-3
v_gene: TRBV6-2/TRBV6-3
CDR3aa: CASSYLAPGPPDTQYF
CDR3nt: TGTGCCAGCAGTTACTTGGCGCCGGGTCCCCCAGATACGCAGTATTTT

d_gene: NA
abundance: NA
j_gene: TRBJ2-7
v_gene: TRBV20-1
CDR3aa: CSASPGALTYEQYF
CDR3nt: TGCAGTGCTAGTCCAGGGGCCCTGACCTACGAGCAGTACTTC

d_gene: NA
abundance: few
j_gene: TRBJ1-3
v_gene: TRBV30
CDR3aa: CAWSLVGNTIYF
CDR3nt: TGTGCCTGGAGTTTAGTTGGAAACACCATATATTTT

d_gene: NA
abundance: NA
j_gene: TRBJ2-7
v_gene: TRBV6-5
CDR3aa: CASSRDIGPYEQYF
CDR3nt: TGTGCCAGCAGCCGGGACATTGGGCCCTACGAGCAGTACTTC

d_gene: NA
abundance: NA
j_gene: TRBJ2-7
v_gene: TRBV5-6
CDR3aa: CASSLEGRTYEQYF
CDR3nt: TGTGCCAGCAGCTTGGAAGGGCGTACCTACGAGCAGTACTTC

d_gene: NA
abundance: NA
j_gene: TRBJ1-1
v_gene: TRBV5-1
CDR3aa: CASSPRTANTEAFF
CDR3nt: TGCGCCAGCAGCCCCCGGACAGCTAACACTGAAGCTTTCTTT

d_gene: NA
abundance: NA
j_gene: TRBJ2-2
v_gene: TRBV7-3
CDR3aa: CASSLDPGELFF
CDR3nt: TGTGCCAGCAGCCTCGATCCCGGGGAGCTGTTTTTT

d_gene: NA
abundance: NA
j_gene: TRBJ2-1
v_gene: TRBV5-1
CDR3aa: CASSLGGQSGNEQFF
CDR3nt: TGCGCCAGCAGCTTGGGAGGACAGTCTGGGAATGAGCAGTTCTTC

d_gene: NA
abundance: few
j_gene: TRBJ2-3
v_gene: TRBV2
CDR3aa: CASTLTSTDTQYF
CDR3nt: TGTGCCAGCACTTTGACTAGTACAGATACGCAGTATTTT

d_gene: NA
abundance: NA
j_gene: TRBJ1-5
v_gene: TRBV4-3
CDR3aa: CASSPRWAYSNQPQHF
CDR3nt: TGCGCCAGCAGCCCCCGATGGGCTTATAGCAATCAGCCCCAGCATTTT